This TCR beta chain was sequenced in a study of blood T cell repertoires in COVID-19 (TCRdb year 2020). As for the study more broadly: Samples covering the acute and convalescent phases of COVID-19 were provided by collaborators in the United States, Italy and Spain. The prospective study material was composed of cDNA or gDNA derived from T cells, B-cell-depleted T cells, or PBMCs. The dataset comprised deeply sampled blood TCRbeta repertoires from subjects exposed to, actively infected with, or recovered from COVID-19. The repertoires were made available in a free public database intended to serve as a resource for research on the immune response to SARS-CoV-2. The samples were drawn from two sources: the first 160 participants of the ongoing ImmuneRACE study, and 1,200 or so subjects contributed by 6 global collaborators. The sample metadata nearly always contained a de-identified subject ID, COVID-19 status, age in years and sex. HLA class I and class II types, where available, came from metadata supplied by the sample provider rather than from assay-based typing. The full study reports these points: The quantity of clinical and demographic metadata differed by source and by participant and was supplied without curation.

Each collaborating institution followed its own protocols to collect whole blood in K2EDTA tubes. Collaborator samples were shipped for TCRbeta analysis as frozen whole blood, isolated PBMCs, or DNA extracted from either sample type. The immunoSEQ Assay, a bias-controlled multiplex PCR, was used to amplify TCRbeta CDR3 regions from genomic DNA. Concerning the study's data processing: The number of nucleated cells in each sample was estimated from the amplification of reference gene primers within the assay. To quantify the absolute abundance of each unique TCRbeta CDR3 rearrangement, sequence reads were collapsed and filtered. For each sample, productive Simpson clonality was calculated as the square root of Simpson's diversity index across productive rearrangements. This is the immuneACCESS table as TCRdb keeps it, with only in-frame sequences that have V and J called. A part of the clones is gone; compared with another copy, unresolved V genes explain less than half, and the rest is unexplained. V and J calls and clone size are given by that table; D and trimming were obtained from the DNA. The sample table records 150,000 to 200,000 clones; approximately 91% of these occur just once. About 2.3% of the sample rests with the top ten.

The germline V gene yields SGHRS for CDR1 and YFSETQ for CDR2. Compared with germline, V lacks 4 bases and J lacks 7 bases; bases without a gene match: 2. The CDR3 holds 13 amino acids from the cysteine to the phenylalanine. Kept here is only the CDR3 DNA, which spans 39 bases and is read in frame from base 1. This clone was seen just once. Its antigen is currently not known. No much larger clone exists at a distance of one base, and base qualities are not known. The origin of this receptor is a man younger than 30 with acute or convalescent COVID-19. The V gene is TRBV5-1 and the J gene is TRBJ1-6; 7 bases in the junction line up with TRBD1. Sequenced sample: peripheral blood. The CDR3 reads as follows: CASSPGGNSPLHF. The DNA is TGCGCCAGCAGCCCAGGGGGAAATTCACCCCTCCACTTT. With the rest looked up from the reference TRBV5-1 and TRBJ1-6 genes rather than sequenced, the full variable domain is KAGVTQTPRYLIKTRGQQVTLSCSPISGHRSVSWYQQTPGQGLQFLFEYFSETQRNKGNFPGRFSGRQFSNSRSEMNVSTLELGDSALYLCASSPGGNSPLHFGNGTRLTVT.